These 30 T cell receptor beta chains share one sample of origin, sequenced in a study of human T cells and chemical hapten exposure. Described time point: patch test 1, 2 weeks after DPC sensitization. As to treatment: therapeutic diphenylcyclopropenone sensitization with weekly scalp DPC. Via MiXCR, TCRdb re-called the RACE reads, giving one row per CDR3 protein. The sample holds around 150,000 distinct CDR3 sequences, roughly 14% seen once. The sequences come from whole blood, collected in connection with sensitization to the hapten diphenylcyclopropenone (DPC). The source of these receptors is a woman aged 30 to 39 with alopecia areata. Some clones in this sample may be carry-over from other donors' samples.

This clonotype was seen many times. This chain uses TRBV28 with TRBJ2-4, with 8 bases identical to TRBD1. This CDR3 region has 17 residues. CDR1 is MDHEN and CDR2 is SYDVKM in the germline V gene. J gave up 0 bases and V 5 bases, and 9 bases lay outside the gene matches. CDR3 coding DNA: TGTGCCAGCAGTCCGATTGGACAGGGTGTAGCCAAAAACATTCAGTACTTC. It yields the protein CASSPIGQGVAKNIQYF.

The chain recombines TRBV29-1 with TRBJ2-1; possibly TRBD2 for D (7 bases). The CDR3 covers 16 residues. Trimming stripped 4 bases from V and 4 bases from J, with 20 bases between. Germline V lookup: CDR1 SQVTM, CDR2 ANQGSEA. Written as DNA, the CDR3 is TGCAGCGTTGCTGGAACTCCTAGGGGGGGATACAATGAGCAGTTCTTC. It codes for CSVAGTPRGGYNEQFF.

The chain links TRBV18 to TRBJ2-3; D is unresolved. Trimming cost V 4 bases and J 5 bases, with 10 bases left between them. CDR3 length equals 13 residues. The germline CDR1 and CDR2 sequences are KGHSH and LQKENI. CDR3 sequence reads: CASSLPSIDTQYF. The DNA of the CDR3 is TGTGCCAGCTCACTACCTTCGATAGATACGCAGTATTTT.

This clonotype was observed a few times. The V call is TRBV4-1, the J call TRBJ2-5; possibly TRBD1 or TRBD2 for D (5 bases each). Per the germline V gene, CDR1 is MGHRA and CDR2 is YSYEKL. CDR3 length equals 15 residues. With 6 bases removed from V and 5 bases from J, the gap between germline ends came to 19 bases. For the CDR3, the DNA is TGCGCCAGCAGTCTGGGACCTAGCCCATGGGAGACCCAGTACTTC. It yields the protein CASSLGPSPWETQYF.

The sample holds a few counts of this clonotype. The chain employs TRBV10-3 and TRBJ1-5; D is perhaps TRBD1 (5 bases). This CDR3 has 14 amino acids. V lost 2 bases and J lost 2, with 7 bases in between. CDR1 is ENHRY and CDR2 is SYGVKD in the germline V gene. In nucleotides, the CDR3 is TGTGCCATCAGTGAGCAGGGAGGCAATCAGCCCCAGCATTTT. Its protein is CAISEQGGNQPQHF.

The chain recombines TRBV5-1 with TRBJ1-4; D not certain. V was cut by 1 base and J by 0 bases, with 4 bases left in between. This CDR3 comprises 14 residues. Germline V gene sequence: CDR1 SGHRS, CDR2 YFSETQ. This CDR3 reads CASSLLTTNEKLFF. The CDR3 DNA sequence: TGCGCCAGCAGCTTGCTAACAACTAATGAAAAACTGTTTTTT.

This clonotype was detected a few times. The CDR3 DNA follows: TGTGCCAGCAGCCAAGATGACCGGGACAGGGTTCATCAGCCCCAGCATTTT. Its translation is CASSQDDRDRVHQPQHF. The chain uses TRBV4-2 and TRBJ1-5, with 9 bases identical to TRBD1. The J segment lost 5 bases and the V segment lost 0 bases, leaving 8 bases of the junction unmatched. This CDR3 is 17 amino acids long. Germline CDR1 reads LGHNA; CDR2 reads YNFKEQ.

This clonotype showed up just a few times. This chain connects TRBV6-1 to TRBJ2-7; TRBD1 is a possible D gene (6 bases). This CDR3 has 15 residues. Germline V lookup: CDR1 MNHNS, CDR2 SASEGT. The ends were cut back, 0 bases at V and 6 bases at J, with 15 bases in the middle. For the CDR3, the DNA is TGTGCCAGCAGTGAAGCTGGCGGTGGGGGCGGCGAGCAGTACTTC. Its protein product is CASSEAGGGGGEQYF.

In this sample, this clonotype turned up a few times. This chain uses TRBV20-1 with TRBJ2-5, with no clear D. Trimming cost V 5 bases and J 4 bases, with 8 bases left between them. CDR1 is DFQATT, CDR2 SNEGSKA, per germline (reference sequence). The length of the CDR3 is 11 residues. CDR3 nucleotides: TGCAGTGCTGTCGTAGGAGAGACCCAGTACTTC. Translated: CSAVVGETQYF.

This clonotype appeared a few times. The CDR3 reads CASSSDRSYEQYF. DNA of the CDR3: TGTGCCAGCAGCTCGGACCGATCCTACGAGCAGTACTTC. The chain uses TRBV5-6 and TRBJ2-7; D gene uncertain. The germline V gene encodes CDR1 SGHDT and CDR2 YYEEEE. This CDR3 is 13 amino acids long. V lost 3 bases, J lost 1 base, and 8 bases lay in between.

The chain carries TRBV11-2 and TRBJ1-2, with 9 nucleotides matching TRBD1. Germline CDR1 reads SGHAT; CDR2 reads FQNNGV. The length of the CDR3 is 16 residues. J lost 5 bases, V lost 3 bases, and 10 bases had no gene match. CDR3 bases: TGTGCCAGCAGCTTTACAACAGGGGGCGCTGGGTATGGCTACACCTTC. The encoded protein is CASSFTTGGAGYGYTF.

The chain recombines TRBV4-3 with TRBJ2-3; 8 nucleotides match TRBD2. Trimming removed 4 bases from V and 1 base from J; junction bases left unmatched: 4. Germline CDR1 and CDR2: LGHNA and YSLEER. This CDR3 spans 15 amino acids. The DNA for the CDR3 is TGCGCCAGCAGCCGTACACTAGCGGGCACAGATACGCAGTATTTT. Translating gives CASSRTLAGTDTQYF.

This clonotype was picked up a small number of times. The chain joins TRBV10-3 to TRBJ2-5; 12 positions agree with TRBD2. From germline, CDR1 is ENHRY and CDR2 SYGVKD. This CDR3 spans 14 amino acids. V shed 11 bases and J 4 bases; nucleotides not matched to a gene: 8. The CDR3, as DNA: TGTGCCGCCGGACTAGCGGGAATTGGAGAGACCCAGTACTTC. The encoded protein is CAAGLAGIGETQYF.

This clonotype was detected only a few times. Here the CDR3 reads CASKNAASGASYEQYF. CDR3 in DNA: TGTGCCAGCAAAAATGCCGCTAGCGGGGCGTCCTACGAGCAGTACTTC. V gene TRBV7-2 combines with J gene TRBJ2-7; 9 nucleotides align to TRBD2. The junction had 11 bases not matched to a gene; V was cut back by 7 bases and J by 1 base. Germline CDR1 reads SGHTA; CDR2 reads FQGNSA. The CDR3 runs to 16 residues. Full variable domain (remainder filled in from reference TRBV7-2 and TRBJ2-7): GAGVSQSPSNKVTEKGKDVELRCDPISGHTALYWYRQSLGQGLEFLIYFQGNSAPDKSGLPSDRFSAERTGGSVSTLTIQRTQQEDSAVYLCASKNAASGASYEQYFGPGTRLTVT.

This clonotype was detected only a few times. V is TRBV4-3 and J is TRBJ2-1; D perhaps matches TRBD2 (8 bases). V was cut by 6 bases and J by 4 bases, with 19 bases left in between. This CDR3 is built from 16 residues. Germline CDR1 reads LGHNA; CDR2 reads YSLEER. The CDR3 spells CASSRDSGGLYNEQFF. In nucleotides, the CDR3 is TGCGCCAGCAGTCGGGACAGCGGGGGATTGTACAATGAGCAGTTCTTC.

This clonotype was picked up a small number of times. The gene calls are TRBV28 and TRBJ2-3; D possibly corresponds to TRBD1 (7 bases). Trimming pared 11 bases from V and 4 bases from J, leaving 13 bases between. Germline V gives CDR1 MDHEN, CDR2 SYDVKM. This CDR3 has 12 residues. The CDR3 nucleotides are TGTGCCGGGGGGACAGTGGCAGATACGCAGTATTTT. Its protein product is CAGGTVADTQYF.

The chain has TRBV5-1 and TRBJ2-5, with TRBD2 identical over 9 bases. V trimming: 0 bases; J trimming: 4 bases; junction bases outside the gene matches: 7. The CDR3 sequence is 16 residues long. Germline loops: CDR1 SGHRS, CDR2 YFSETQ. CDR3 DNA: TGCGCCAGCAGCTTGGTTCCTAGCGGGGTCGTAGAGACCCAGTACTTC. Encoded protein: CASSLVPSGVVETQYF.

This rearrangement joins TRBV4-3 to TRBJ1-4; the match to TRBD1 covers 7 bases. The CDR3 is 16 residues long. V shed 3 bases and J 4 bases; nucleotides not matched to a gene: 8. CDR1 is LGHNA, CDR2 YSLEER, per germline. The CDR3 region is CASSQTTTGFNEKLFF. The CDR3 nucleotides are TGCGCCAGCAGCCAGACAACGACAGGGTTTAATGAAAAACTGTTTTTT.

This rearrangement joins TRBV7-6 to TRBJ2-3, with 8 nucleotides matching TRBD1. The CDR3 contains 17 residues. Germline CDR1 SGHVS, CDR2 FNYEAQ. V trimming: 4 bases; J trimming: 3 bases; junction bases outside the gene matches: 12. The chain's CDR3 is CASSSLTGERGTDTQYF. CDR3 nucleotides: TGTGCCAGCAGCTCCCTGACAGGGGAAAGGGGGACAGATACGCAGTATTTT.

V gene TRBV28 combines with J gene TRBJ2-7; D might be TRBD2 (5 bases). The CDR3 runs 14 residues. The germline V and J ends were trimmed by 3 bases and 7 bases, with 16 bases remaining between them. Germline V gene sequence: CDR1 MDHEN, CDR2 SYDVKM. The CDR3 bases are TGTGCCAGCAGTTTCGCTTCGGGTAGCGCGGAGCAGTACTTC. This codes for CASSFASGSAEQYF.

Ten or more counts support this clonotype. The gene calls are TRBV4-2 and TRBJ1-2; TRBD1 matches 7 bases. CDR1 and CDR2 (germline): LGHNA, YNFKEQ. The CDR3 spans 19 residues. Germline trimming cut 3 bases from V and 0 bases from J; bases unmatched to any gene: 16. The CDR3 is CASSQVSGTVVAPNYGYTF. The CDR3 DNA is TGTGCCAGCAGCCAGGTCTCCGGGACAGTCGTGGCCCCTAACTATGGCTACACCTTC.

The rearrangement joins TRBV3-1 to TRBJ2-7, with unresolved D. Trimming removed 1 base at V and 3 bases at J, with 7 bases between. Germline CDR1 is LGHDT and CDR2 is YNNKEL (reference sequence). The CDR3 extends over 13 amino acids. CDR3 sequence (DNA): TGTGCCAGCAGCCAAGTAGCAGGCTACGAGCAGTACTTC. Protein: CASSQVAGYEQYF.

This clonotype was seen at least ten times. V usage is TRBV30 and J usage is TRBJ1-1; 8 positions match TRBD1. Losses at the gene ends were 2 bases for V and 10 bases for J; bases not matched to a gene: 9. This CDR3 is 13 amino acids long. Per germline, CDR1 GTSNPN and CDR2 SVGIG (reference sequence). The CDR3 DNA follows: TGTGCCTGGAGTCAGGACAGGGAAATTAGAGCTTTCTTT. It yields the protein CAWSQDREIRAFF.

V and J are TRBV14 and TRBJ2-5; 11 nucleotides line up with TRBD2. Germline lookup yields CDR1 SGHDN and CDR2 FVKESK. Trimming cost V 3 bases and J 3 bases; bases outside gene matches: 6. The CDR3 loop spans 16 amino acids. The CDR3 DNA reads as TGTGCCAGCAGCCAGTATAGCGGGAGGGCCGAAGAGACCCAGTACTTC. This encodes CASSQYSGRAEETQYF.

This chain links TRBV7-2 with TRBJ1-5; D may be TRBD1 (6 bases). Trimming took 6 bases from V and 2 from J, leaving 14 bases between them. This CDR3 spans 15 amino acids. CDR1 and CDR2 from the germline V gene are SGHTA and FQGNSA. For the CDR3, the DNA is TGTGCCAGCAGGCCCACAGGGTACGGCAATCAGCCCCAGCATTTT. Translated: CASRPTGYGNQPQHF.

The chain couples TRBV9 to TRBJ1-3; D is undetermined. Germline values: CDR1 SGDLS, CDR2 YYNGEE. Trimming removed 1 base from V and 0 bases from J, with 8 bases in between. The CDR3 runs to 15 residues. Here the CDR3 reads CASSVQANSGNTIYF. DNA for the CDR3: TGTGCCAGCAGCGTACAGGCAAACTCTGGAAACACCATATATTTT.

The CDR3, as DNA: TGTGCCAGCAGCGTAGAAGGGGTCGGTGGAAACACCATATATTTT. It specifies CASSVEGVGGNTIYF. This chain uses TRBV7-2 with TRBJ1-3; tentatively, D is TRBD1 (5 bases). Germline CDR1 SGHTA, CDR2 FQGNSA. The length of the CDR3 is 15 residues. Between the trimmed V and J ends, which lost 5 bases and 3 bases, there was a span of 14 bases.

There are many counts of this clonotype. This chain connects TRBV12-3 or TRBV12-4 to TRBJ1-5; 9 bases are a match to TRBD1. The CDR3 is 15 amino acids. Trimming took 5 bases from V and 4 from J; bases not matched to a gene: 6. CDR3 residues: CASSAGQGPNQPQHF. The CDR3 nucleotides read TGTGCCAGCAGTGCGGGACAGGGACCTAATCAGCCCCAGCATTTT.

The chain has TRBV2 and TRBJ2-7; maybe TRBD2 (6 bases). Germline lookup yields CDR1 SNHLY and CDR2 FYNNEI. The CDR3 has 15 amino acids. V lost 3 bases and J lost 0, with 12 bases in between. The CDR3 is CASSDRRGSSYEQYF. The CDR3 DNA sequence: TGTGCCAGCAGTGATCGCCGGGGGAGCTCCTACGAGCAGTACTTC.

The chain links TRBV29-1 to TRBJ2-7, with D perhaps TRBD2 (6 bases). Trimming removed 1 base from V and 6 bases from J, with 13 bases in between. There are 13 residues in the CDR3. Germline loops: CDR1 SQVTM, CDR2 ANQGSEA. The CDR3 bases are TGCAGCGTTGAAGTCAGGGTCGGGGGCGAGCAGTACTTC. It specifies CSVEVRVGGEQYF.